This T cell receptor beta chain was captured in a study of OX40 agonist ivuxolimab in advanced cancers. As for the study in general: Dose-escalation subjects each had hepatocellular carcinoma, melanoma, renal cell or head and neck cancer.

Here immunoSEQ multiplex PCR was the method, and the copy in TCRdb shows in-frame clones only, minus some. The table shows tens of thousands of clones, with approximately 90% occurring only once. Germline V gives CDR1 SEHNR, CDR2 FQNEAQ (reference sequence). The germline V and J ends were trimmed by 2 bases and 3 bases, with 17 bases remaining between them. This CDR3 is built from 16 residues. This clone was observed a handful of times. This TCR was sampled from an adult with an advanced solid tumor such as melanoma, head and neck, liver or kidney cancer. The sample in question was CD4+ or CD8+ T cells sorted from blood, obtained in a trial of the OX40 agonist ivuxolimab. The chain has TRBV7-9 and TRBJ2-7; D possibly matches TRBD1 or TRBD2 (5 bases each). CDR3 sequence (DNA): TGTGCCAGCAGCTTAATGAGGGGTCTGGCGAGCTACGAGCAGTACTTC. Translating it yields CASSLMRGLASYEQYF.